The clone carrying this T cell receptor (beta chain) came up once. Its antigen is still unknown. The data originate from a study of cytomegalovirus exposure and HLA in healthy donors. Across the whole study: Inside one of the first data releases sat about 85 million unique TCRs taken from HLA-typed donors.

V lost 0 bases to trimming and J lost 1 base; unmatched junction nucleotides: 10. The CDR3 sequence is 18 residues long. Germline V gene lookup returns CDR1 SGDLS and CDR2 YYNGEE. In the PCR, 60 Vbeta and 13 Jbeta primers were used. Using immunoSEQ multiplex PCR, the repertoire was profiled, and TCRdb retains in-frame clones only, with some absent. Altogether roughly 36,000 clones are present, roughly 80% being singletons, with the ten largest covering about 6.3%. Study conclusions and caveats: A later analysis showed HLA-associated TCR beta chains outstripping equally common others in clonal expansion.

The sample comprised PBMCs. V is TRBV9 and J is TRBJ1-1; 9 nucleotides match TRBD1. This TCR came from a male donor in good health and CMV-seronegative. CDR3: CASSVEGGDRDENTEAFF. CDR3 nucleotides: TGTGCCAGCAGCGTAGAGGGAGGGGACAGGGATGAGAACACTGAAGCTTTCTTT.